This T cell receptor beta chain was obtained from a study of shared clonotypes between healthy human individuals. Across the study: Each donor's CD8 memory used one plate, CD8 naive two, each CD4 subset three.

About this clone itself: Its antigen is not known.

The germline gives CDR1 MNHEY, CDR2 SMNVEV (reference sequence). The CDR3 length is 14 residues. The J segment lost 7 bases and the V segment lost 10 bases, leaving 9 bases of the junction unmatched. Study-wide points: Large depth notwithstanding, sorted-subset sequencing proved incomplete by rarefaction. Represented diversity, genetic and exposure-history alike, was limited by few donors. Relative to memory subsets, naive subsets generally showed larger estimated richness.

Naive CD8 cells lacked CD45RO, underwent positive selection for CCR7 and left out terminally differentiated effector memory CD45RA+ cells. Profiled with immunoSEQ multiplex PCR; TCRdb holds only in-frame clones, not every one. The table has over 2,000,000 clones, around 93% seen once. The chain links TRBV27 to TRBJ2-7; 14 positions agree with TRBD2. The sample comprised naive CD8+ T cells from PBMCs. This TCR was recovered from a man aged 18 to 29 in good health. Some clones in this sample may be carry-over from other donors' samples. The CDR3 is CATRLAGGPGEQYF. In nucleotides, the CDR3 is TGTGCCACCCGACTAGCGGGAGGGCCGGGTGAGCAGTACTTC.